This TCR beta chain came from a study of shared clonotypes between healthy human individuals. This table comes from immunoSEQ multiplex PCR, and its TCRdb copy is limited to in-frame clones, with some not included. The top ten clones hold roughly 16% of a sample with hundreds of thousands of clones, 80% to 90% of them seen once. The CDR3 sequence is 13 residues long. Per germline, CDR1 SQVTM and CDR2 ANQGSEA. V was trimmed by 3 bases and J by 2 bases, leaving 7 bases between them. This chain uses TRBV29-1 with TRBJ2-2; the D is unclear. The receptor was isolated from a man between 18 and 29 years old in good health. The sequencing input was memory CD8+ T cells sorted from blood. Subset given: CD45RO+ cells pooled with CCR7-negative TemRA cells. The CDR3 DNA sequence: TGCAGCGTTGAGGGGATAAACACCGGGGAGCTGTTTTTT. Translating it yields CSVEGINTGELFF.